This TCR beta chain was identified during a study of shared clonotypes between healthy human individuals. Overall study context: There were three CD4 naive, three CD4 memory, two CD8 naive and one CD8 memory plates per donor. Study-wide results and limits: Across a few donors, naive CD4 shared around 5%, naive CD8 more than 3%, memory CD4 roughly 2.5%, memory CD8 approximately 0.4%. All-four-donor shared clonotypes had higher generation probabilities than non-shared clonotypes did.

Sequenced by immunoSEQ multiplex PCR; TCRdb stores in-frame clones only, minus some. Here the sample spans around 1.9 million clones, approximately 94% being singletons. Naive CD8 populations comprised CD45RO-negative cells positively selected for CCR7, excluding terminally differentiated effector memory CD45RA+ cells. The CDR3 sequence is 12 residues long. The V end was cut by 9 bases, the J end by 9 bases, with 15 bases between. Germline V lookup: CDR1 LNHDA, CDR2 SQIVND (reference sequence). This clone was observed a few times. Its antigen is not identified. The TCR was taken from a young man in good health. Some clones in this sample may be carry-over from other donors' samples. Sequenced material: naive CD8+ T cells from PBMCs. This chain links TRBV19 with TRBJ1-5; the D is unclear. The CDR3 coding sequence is TGTGCCAGCCTGATATTTCCAGGGCCCCAGCATTTT. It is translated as CASLIFPGPQHF.